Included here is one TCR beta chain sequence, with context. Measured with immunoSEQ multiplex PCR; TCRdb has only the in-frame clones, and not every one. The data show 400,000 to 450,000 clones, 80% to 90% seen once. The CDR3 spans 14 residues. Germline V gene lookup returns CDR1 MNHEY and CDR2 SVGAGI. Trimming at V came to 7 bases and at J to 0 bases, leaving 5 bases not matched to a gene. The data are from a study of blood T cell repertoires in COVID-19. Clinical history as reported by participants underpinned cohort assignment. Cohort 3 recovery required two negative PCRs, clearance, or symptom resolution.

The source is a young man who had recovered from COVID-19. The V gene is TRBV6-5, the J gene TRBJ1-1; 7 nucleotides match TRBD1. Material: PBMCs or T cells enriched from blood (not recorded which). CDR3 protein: CASTRQGMNTEAFF. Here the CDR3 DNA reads TGTGCCAGCACTAGACAGGGAATGAACACTGAAGCTTTCTTT.